This TCR beta chain was sequenced in a study of blood T cell repertoires in COVID-19. Overall study: Sample material is recorded as cDNA or gDNA derived from T cells, B-cell-depleted T cells, or PBMCs.

V was shortened by 7 bases and J by 3 bases, with 15 bases between the two germline ends. Germline V gives CDR1 SGHTA, CDR2 FQGNSA. The CDR3 is made up of 14 amino acids. Study processing details: Reference gene primer amplification in the assay estimated nucleated cell counts. The method was immunoSEQ multiplex PCR; TCRdb's version includes in-frame clones alone and lacks a portion of them. From that table come the V and J calls and clone size; the DNA was used to work out D and trimming. The profile covers 300,000 to 350,000 clones, with approximately 85% appearing a single time and under 2.5% taken by the ten largest. Participants' reported clinical history set cohort assignment.

Sequenced: PBMCs or T cells enriched from blood (not recorded which). This receptor was taken from a man aged 25-40 years who had recovered from COVID-19. This chain links TRBV7-2 with TRBJ1-1; possibly TRBD1 for D (5 bases). The CDR3 DNA is TGTGCCAGCACCCCCACGGGGACTCACACTGAAGCTTTCTTT. The encoded protein is CASTPTGTHTEAFF. Combining the CDR3 with reference TRBV7-2 and TRBJ1-1 gives the whole variable domain GAGVSQSPSNKVTEKGKDVELRCDPISGHTALYWYRQSLGQGLEFLIYFQGNSAPDKSGLPSDRFSAERTGGSVSTLTIQRTQQEDSAVYLCASTPTGTHTEAFFGQGTRLTVV.